This passage covers 28 T cell receptor beta chains from one sample sequenced in a study of T cell responses to AZD1222 COVID-19 vaccine. Clones were sequenced by immunoSEQ multiplex PCR, and TCRdb holds only the in-frame ones, with some missing. Among 130,000 or so clones listed, 90% were seen once. This sample comprised peripheral blood, obtained on day 0 of AZD1222 vaccination. These receptors all stem from an adult in good health.

The chain combines TRBV14 with TRBJ2-7; possibly TRBD1 for D (5 bases). The CDR3 spans 13 residues. Germline CDR1 is SGHDN and CDR2 is FVKESK. V was trimmed by 11 bases and J by 2 bases, leaving 16 bases between them. Here the CDR3 DNA reads TGTGCCCCCCGGCAGGGATTAACCTACGAGCAGTACTTC. Its protein is CAPRQGLTYEQYF.

The chain recombines TRBV5-1 with TRBJ1-1; the match to TRBD1 covers 7 bases. The CDR3 runs 16 residues. V shed 5 bases and J 8 bases; nucleotides not matched to a gene: 18. CDR1 is SGHRS and CDR2 is YFSETQ in the germline V gene. CDR3 protein: CASSRQGSGGLGEAFF. The CDR3 DNA reads as TGCGCCAGCAGTCGACAGGGTTCGGGAGGTCTTGGAGAAGCTTTCTTT.

The V and J genes are TRBV27 and TRBJ2-3; TRBD2 matches at 11 bases. The ends lost 5 bases at V and 3 bases at J; junction bases unmatched: 7. Germline loops: CDR1 MNHEY, CDR2 SMNVEV (reference sequence). The CDR3 is 16 residues long. The chain's CDR3 is CASSVNSGGGTDTQYF. CDR3 nucleotide sequence: TGTGCCAGCAGTGTCAATAGCGGGGGGGGGACAGATACGCAGTATTTT.

The chain joins TRBV5-4 to TRBJ1-1, with a tentative D call TRBD1 (6 bases). CDR3 size: 13 residues. V was cut by 3 bases and J by 4 bases, with 10 bases left in between. Per the germline V gene, CDR1 is SGHNT and CDR2 is YYREEE (reference sequence). CDR3 protein: CASSSQGGTEAFF. CDR3 nucleotide sequence: TGTGCCAGCAGCTCACAGGGTGGCACTGAAGCTTTCTTT.

The genes are TRBV18 and TRBJ1-1, with D perhaps matching TRBD1 (5 bases). Trimming shortened V by 3 bases and J by 0 bases, and 14 bases separated the two germline ends. Germline CDR1 reads KGHSH; CDR2 reads LQKENI. This CDR3 contains 16 residues. The CDR3 spells CASSPLEGLMNTEAFF. The CDR3 region has the DNA TGTGCCAGCTCACCCCTGGAGGGGCTCATGAACACTGAAGCTTTCTTT.

J is TRBJ2-5 and V is TRBV19, with 7 nucleotides matching TRBD1. The germline gives CDR1 LNHDA, CDR2 SQIVND (reference sequence). V lost 5 bases to trimming and J lost 5 bases; unmatched junction nucleotides: 11. There are 15 residues in the CDR3. The CDR3 loop is CASSPPDRLRETQYF. Written as DNA, the CDR3 is TGTGCCAGTAGTCCCCCGGACAGGCTGAGGGAGACCCAGTACTTC.

The chain carries TRBV14 and TRBJ1-2; D ambiguous. The V gene lost 1 base and the J gene lost 14 bases, with 17 bases spanning the gap. CDR3 length equals 13 residues. Germline CDR1 and CDR2: SGHDN and FVKESK. This chain's CDR3 is CASSQVRQFGQTF. The CDR3, as DNA: TGTGCCAGCAGCCAAGTACGGCAGTTTGGCCAAACCTTC.

The chain links TRBV11-1 to TRBJ1-1; D ambiguous. This CDR3 is built from 12 residues. CDR1 SGHAT and CDR2 FQDESV come from the germline V gene (reference sequence). V lost 5 bases and J 4 bases, leaving 8 bases between the germline ends. The DNA of the CDR3 is TGTGCCAGCAGCGCATTCCCCACTGAAGCTTTCTTT. Protein product: CASSAFPTEAFF.

The chain employs TRBV15 and TRBJ1-2; unclear D gene. V lost 4 bases to trimming and J lost 2 bases, with 8 bases between them. The germline V gene has CDR1 LNHNV and CDR2 YYDKDF (reference sequence). This CDR3 has 13 residues. Here the CDR3 reads CATSKVENYGYTF. The CDR3 DNA is TGTGCCACCAGCAAGGTGGAAAACTATGGCTACACCTTC.

The chain employs TRBV2 and TRBJ2-2; 9 bases line up with TRBD1. This CDR3 is built from 16 residues. V shed 4 bases and J 4 bases; nucleotides not matched to a gene: 7. Per the germline V gene, CDR1 is SNHLY and CDR2 is FYNNEI. This chain's CDR3 is CASSVQGAITTGELFF. The CDR3 DNA reads as TGTGCCAGCAGTGTACAGGGGGCGATTACCACCGGGGAGCTGTTTTTT. The full variable domain, completed using reference TRBV2 and TRBJ2-2, is EPEVTQTPSHQVTQMGQEVILRCVPISNHLYFYWYRQILGQKVEFLVSFYNNEISEKSEIFDDQFSVERPDGSNFTLKIRSTKLEDSAMYFCASSVQGAITTGELFFGEGSRLTVL.

The gene calls are TRBV19 and TRBJ1-4; D remains unclear. The CDR3 sequence is 12 residues long. CDR1 and CDR2 from the germline V gene are LNHDA and SQIVND (reference sequence). V lost 3 bases and J lost 7, with 6 bases in between. The DNA of the CDR3 is TGTGCCAGTAGTATCTGGCCTGAAAAACTGTTTTTT. It specifies CASSIWPEKLFF.

V and J are TRBV28 and TRBJ2-1, with 7 bases fitting TRBD2. Losses at the gene ends were 3 bases for V and 5 bases for J; bases not matched to a gene: 4. Germline loops: CDR1 MDHEN, CDR2 SYDVKM. CDR3 length: 14 residues. The CDR3 is CASSLGGIHNEQFF. In DNA, the CDR3 is TGTGCCAGCAGTTTGGGGGGGATCCACAATGAGCAGTTCTTC.

This rearrangement joins TRBV5-1 to TRBJ1-6; maybe TRBD1 (5 bases). V lost 0 bases, J lost 3 bases, and 10 bases lay in between. Germline V gene lookup returns CDR1 SGHRS and CDR2 YFSETQ. This CDR3 has 16 amino acids. The CDR3 sequence is CASSLGLTDYNSPLHF. The DNA for the CDR3 is TGCGCCAGCAGCTTGGGCCTGACAGACTATAATTCACCCCTCCACTTT. The full variable domain, with the rest looked up from reference TRBV5-1 and TRBJ1-6, is KAGVTQTPRYLIKTRGQQVTLSCSPISGHRSVSWYQQTPGQGLQFLFEYFSETQRNKGNFPGRFSGRQFSNSRSEMNVSTLELGDSALYLCASSLGLTDYNSPLHFGNGTRLTVT.

V is TRBV18 and J is TRBJ2-7, with D perhaps matching TRBD1 or TRBD2 (5 bases each). The length of the CDR3 is 15 residues. Between the trimmed V and J ends, which lost 4 bases and 5 bases, there was a span of 18 bases. The V gene's germline CDR1 is KGHSH and CDR2 LQKENI. The CDR3 here is CASSLVGTGGHEQYF. The CDR3, as DNA: TGTGCCAGCTCACTAGTCGGGACCGGAGGCCACGAGCAGTACTTC. The complete variable domain, with remaining parts taken from reference TRBV18 and TRBJ2-7, reads NAGVMQNPRHLVRRRGQEARLRCSPMKGHSHVYWYRQLPEEGLKFMVYLQKENIIDESGMPKERFSAEFPKEGPSILRIQQVVRGDSAAYFCASSLVGTGGHEQYFGPGTRLTVT.

The V call is TRBV7-2, the J call TRBJ1-2, with a possible D match to TRBD1 (6 bases). The V gene lost 8 bases and the J gene lost 4 bases, with 23 bases spanning the gap. Germline V gene data show CDR1 as SGHTA and CDR2 as FQGNSA. CDR3 length: 16 amino acids. The CDR3 protein is CASAPGGQKLRYGYTF. DNA for the CDR3: TGTGCCAGCGCCCCGGGAGGACAGAAGCTACGCTATGGCTACACCTTC.

The chain carries TRBV9 and TRBJ1-2; D not resolved. CDR1 SGDLS and CDR2 YYNGEE come from the germline V gene. The CDR3 has 14 amino acids. The V end lost 2 bases, the J end lost 8 bases, and 16 bases lay between the germline ends. The CDR3 DNA sequence: TGTGCCAGCAGCGTCTCACTTTCCTCAAGCGGCTACACCTTC. As protein: CASSVSLSSSGYTF.

The gene calls are TRBV7-2 and TRBJ2-5; D tentatively fits TRBD1 or TRBD2 (6 bases each). CDR1 and CDR2 (germline): SGHTA, FQGNSA. Deletions cut 1 base from V and 1 base from J, with 16 bases between. This CDR3 is built from 17 residues. CDR3: CASSLGGWGALQETQYF. The CDR3 nucleotides are TGTGCCAGCAGCTTAGGGGGCTGGGGGGCCCTCCAAGAGACCCAGTACTTC.

This chain connects TRBV11-2 to TRBJ2-4, with TRBD2 matching 8 bases. V lost 5 bases, J lost 8 bases, and 11 bases stayed unmatched. The CDR3 contains 15 residues. Germline V gives CDR1 SGHAT, CDR2 FQNNGV. The CDR3 here is CASSDLSGGADIQYF. The CDR3 DNA is TGTGCCAGCAGCGACCTGTCCGGGGGGGCGGACATTCAGTACTTC.

The chain uses TRBV7-9 and TRBJ1-5; the D is unclear. V dropped 1 base and J dropped 6 bases, with 7 bases sitting between them. CDR3 size: 13 residues. Germline V gene sequence: CDR1 SEHNR, CDR2 FQNEAQ (reference sequence). CDR3 sequence reads: CASSLVVGQPQHF. CDR3 nucleotide sequence: TGTGCCAGCAGCTTAGTGGTTGGTCAGCCCCAGCATTTT.

The V and J genes are TRBV5-4 and TRBJ2-5; a weak D match, TRBD1 (5 bases). Germline CDR1 and CDR2: SGHNT and YYREEE (reference sequence). The CDR3 has 13 residues. V lost 5 bases, J lost 0 bases, and 8 bases lay in between. This CDR3 is CASSPGNQETQYF. The CDR3 nucleotides are TGTGCCAGCAGTCCAGGGAACCAAGAGACCCAGTACTTC.

V is TRBV12-3 or TRBV12-4 and J is TRBJ1-1; D gene uncertain. The CDR3 has 13 residues. Between the trimmed V and J ends, which lost 3 bases and 5 bases, there was a span of 10 bases. CDR3 DNA: TGTGCCAGCAGTTTCTCGGCCCGTACTGAAGCTTTCTTT. Encoded protein: CASSFSARTEAFF.

The rearrangement uses TRBV28 and TRBJ2-7, with a possible D match to TRBD1 (6 bases). This CDR3 contains 14 residues. V gave up 4 bases and J gave up 0 bases, with 10 bases separating them. CDR1 MDHEN and CDR2 SYDVKM come from the germline V gene. The CDR3 sequence: CASSSTGSSYEQYF. The CDR3 coding sequence is TGTGCCAGCAGTTCCACAGGGAGCTCCTACGAGCAGTACTTC. Drawing the rest from reference TRBV28 and TRBJ2-7, the complete variable domain is DVKVTQSSRYLVKRTGEKVFLECVQDMDHENMFWYRQDPGLGLRLIYFSYDVKMKEKGDIPEGYSVSREKKERFSLILESASTNQTSMYLCASSSTGSSYEQYFGPGTRLTVT.

Only one count was recorded for this clone. The V gene is TRBV30, the J gene TRBJ1-6; D gene ambiguous. The V and J ends lost 0 bases and 10 bases respectively, with 10 bases between them. This CDR3 contains 13 residues. The germline CDR1 and CDR2 sequences are GTSNPN and SVGIG (reference sequence). The CDR3 coding sequence is TGTGCCTGGAGTGTACGGAACGGGTCACCCCTCCACTTT. Translated: CAWSVRNGSPLHF.

This clone was detected only a few times. The chain links TRBV7-2 to TRBJ1-5, with D perhaps TRBD1 (6 bases). From germline, CDR1 is SGHTA and CDR2 FQGNSA. The CDR3 covers 15 residues. V was shortened by 3 bases and J by 1 base, with 10 bases between the two germline ends. CDR3 residues: CASSFGQGSNQPQHF. The CDR3 nucleotides are TGTGCCAGCAGCTTTGGGCAGGGGAGCAATCAGCCCCAGCATTTT.

The rearrangement links TRBV5-4 to TRBJ2-1; a weak D match, TRBD2 (6 bases). The ends were cut back, 0 bases at V and 5 bases at J, with 12 bases in the middle. This CDR3 is 15 amino acids long. The germline V gene has CDR1 SGHNT and CDR2 YYREEE (reference sequence). As DNA, the CDR3 is TGTGCCAGCAGCTTGGGGCGGGGCCCTCACAATGAGCAGTTCTTC. Encoded protein: CASSLGRGPHNEQFF. Full variable domain (outside the CDR3, taken from reference TRBV5-4 and TRBJ2-1): ETGVTQSPTHLIKTRGQQVTLRCSSQSGHNTVSWYQQALGQGPQFIFQYYREEENGRGNFPPRFSGLQFPNYSSELNVNALELDDSALYLCASSLGRGPHNEQFFGPGTRLTVL.

The chain carries TRBV3-1 (or the pseudogene TRBV3-2) and TRBJ2-2; D is uncertain. V shed 4 bases and J shed 5 bases, with 8 bases lying between them. The germline V gene has CDR1 LGHDT and CDR2 YNNKEL (reference sequence). This CDR3 is 13 amino acids long. In DNA, the CDR3 is TGTGCCAGCAGCCCGGACGGGACCGGGGAGCTGTTTTTT. Protein product: CASSPDGTGELFF.

This clone has only a few counts. The chain carries TRBV19 and TRBJ1-5, with D hard to call. Germline values: CDR1 LNHDA, CDR2 SQIVND (reference sequence). Trimming removed 5 bases from V and 1 base from J, with 15 bases in between. This CDR3 region has 16 residues. The CDR3 sequence is CASSPSGRVSNQPQHF. In DNA form, the CDR3 reads TGTGCCAGTAGTCCTTCGGGGAGGGTCAGCAATCAGCCCCAGCATTTT. Variable domain in full (rest from reference TRBV19 and TRBJ1-5): DGGITQSPKYLFRKEGQNVTLSCEQNLNHDAMYWYRQDPGQGLRLIYYSQIVNDFQKGDIAEGYSVSREKKESFPLTVTSAQKNPTAFYLCASSPSGRVSNQPQHFGDGTRLSIL.

This chain links TRBV3-1 (or the pseudogene TRBV3-2) with TRBJ2-5, with 8 bases matching TRBD2. The CDR3 length is 16 residues. J was trimmed by 3 bases and V by 1 base; bases with no gene match: 7. Germline values: CDR1 LGHDT, CDR2 YNNKEL (reference sequence). This CDR3 is CASSQGTTSGKETQYF. CDR3 nucleotides: TGTGCCAGCAGCCAAGGAACAACTAGCGGTAAAGAGACCCAGTACTTC.